Many counts were recorded for the clone carrying this TCR beta chain. Its antigen is unknown. Template material for amplifying TCR beta CDR3 regions consisted of RNA transcripts. Using the HTBI primer set, a first-round RT-PCR was run on the TCR CDR3. TCRdb processed the multiplex PCR reads anew with MiXCR; each CDR3 protein has one entry. The sample includes fewer than 700,000 distinct CDR3 sequences, around 15% seen only once; the top ten take 3.8%. The PBMCs studied were ones that came from about 10 ml fresh peripheral blood. This specimen belongs to a study of T cells in Graves' hyperthyroidism and ophthalmopathy. Looked up from germline, CDR1 is LNHNV and CDR2 is YYDKDF (reference sequence). The CDR3 is made up of 16 amino acids. The ends were cut back, 0 bases at V and 2 bases at J, with 12 bases in the middle. Study-wide results and limits: Ophthalmopathy was model-predicted a median approximately 6.9 months pre-onset.

Source material: blood. The origin of this receptor is a woman between 25 and 40 years old with Graves' hyperthyroidism. This chain connects TRBV15 to TRBJ2-3, with D unclear. CDR3 residues: CATSRDIPRPTDTQYF. The CDR3 coding sequence is TGTGCCACCAGCAGAGATATCCCCAGGCCCACAGATACGCAGTATTTT.